The clone carrying this T cell receptor beta chain occurred a few times. Its antigen is unidentified. The entry originates in a study of cytomegalovirus exposure and HLA in healthy donors. Looking at the study overall: HLA-typed donors were the source of about 90 million unique TCRs held in an early data release.

The CDR3 totals 16 residues. V shed 5 bases, J shed 4 bases, and the junction held 8 bases outside the gene matches. Germline lookup yields CDR1 MNHNY and CDR2 SVGAGI (reference sequence). Primers included in the PCR were 60 Vbeta and 13 Jbeta primers. Data came from immunoSEQ multiplex PCR; TCRdb stores just in-frame clones and leaves some out. The sample contains roughly 180,000 clones, under 9.5% of which appear only once. Study outcomes and limitations: Many donors shared some public TCRs, even though most TCR sequences were rare.

The genes are TRBV6-6 and TRBJ2-5; 12 bases map to TRBD1. The sequenced material came from PBMCs. The clonotype comes from a woman in her thirties in good health and CMV-seropositive. The CDR3 region has the DNA TGTGCCAGCAGTGGGACAGGGGGCGAGAGTACAGAGACCCAGTACTTC. This sequence encodes CASSGTGGESTETQYF.